This T cell receptor beta chain was captured by sequencing in a study of T cell responses to AZD1222 COVID-19 vaccine. Study details: Both about-4-week and about-12-week second-dose recipients were combined. Findings and caveats of the study: Spike-specific TCR depth and breadth grew after two AZD1222 doses. The donor cohort was predominantly white British with a female majority, and clonal diversity may have been underestimated. It was only six AZD1222 recipients who were seropositive at baseline.

The CDR3 runs to 15 residues. V gave up 1 base and J gave up 3 bases, with 12 bases separating them. In germline, CDR1 is MGHDK, CDR2 SYGVNS. The method was immunoSEQ multiplex PCR; TCRdb's version includes in-frame clones alone and lacks a portion of them. The sample includes under 85,000 clones, 70% to 90% of them seen just once. Comment on this clone: What it binds is not known.

The clonotype comes from an adult in good health. The specimen was peripheral blood, collected on day 0 of AZD1222 vaccination. The V call is TRBV25-1, the J call TRBJ2-5, with a tentative D call TRBD1 (6 bases). The CDR3 loop is CASSEFWGQKETQYF. The CDR3 nucleotides read TGTGCCAGCAGTGAATTCTGGGGGCAAAAAGAGACCCAGTACTTC.